This T cell receptor (beta chain) was found in a study of neurological immune-mediated disorders. Study information: Of the approximately 35 patients with multiple sclerosis, about 30 had relapsing-remitting MS, whereas the remaining 3 had secondary progressive MS.

TCRdb reanalysed the 5' RACE reads using MiXCR and keeps one entry per CDR3 protein. The sample carries more than 45,000 distinct CDR3 sequences, approximately 4.1% recorded once. Study findings and constraints: Sharing of CDR3 amino acid sequences among expanded clones across subjects was absent, suggesting private repertoires in all groups.

The V segment lost 7 bases and the J segment 5 bases; nucleotides outside the gene matches: 8. Germline loops: CDR1 SNHLY, CDR2 FYNNEI. The CDR3 sequence is 15 residues long. Many counts were recorded for this clonotype. No antigen is known for it. The unsorted libraries were prepared from 2 million PBMCs (stored at -80 C). The specimen sequenced was PBMCs. The sequence came from a man aged 45-65 years with multiple sclerosis. The V and J genes are TRBV2 and TRBJ2-7; 13 positions match TRBD2. The CDR3 DNA follows: TGTGCCAGCAACACCGGGACTAGCGGGAACCACGAGCAGTACTTC. This codes for CASNTGTSGNHEQYF. Filled out from reference TRBV2 and TRBJ2-7, the complete variable domain reads EPEVTQTPSHQVTQMGQEVILRCVPISNHLYFYWYRQILGQKVEFLVSFYNNEISEKSEIFDDQFSVERPDGSNFTLKIRSTKLEDSAMYFCASNTGTSGNHEQYFGPGTRLTVT.